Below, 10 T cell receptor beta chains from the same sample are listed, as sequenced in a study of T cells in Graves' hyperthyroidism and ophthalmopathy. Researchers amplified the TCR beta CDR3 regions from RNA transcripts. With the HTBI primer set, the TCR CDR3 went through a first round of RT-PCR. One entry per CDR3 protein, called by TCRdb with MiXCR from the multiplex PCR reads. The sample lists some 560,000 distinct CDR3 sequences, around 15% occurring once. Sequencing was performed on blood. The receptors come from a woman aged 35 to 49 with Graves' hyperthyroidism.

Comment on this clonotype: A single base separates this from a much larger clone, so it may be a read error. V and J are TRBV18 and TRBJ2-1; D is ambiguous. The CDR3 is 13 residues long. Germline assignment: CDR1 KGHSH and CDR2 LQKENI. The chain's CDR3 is CASSLTLANELFF. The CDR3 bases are TGTGCCAGCTCACTCACACTTGCCAATGAGCTGTTCTTC.

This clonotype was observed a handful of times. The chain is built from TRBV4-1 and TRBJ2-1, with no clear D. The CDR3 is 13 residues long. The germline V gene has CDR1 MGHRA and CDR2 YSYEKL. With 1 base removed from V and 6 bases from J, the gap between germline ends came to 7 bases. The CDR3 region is CASSQGESNEQFF. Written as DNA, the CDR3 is TGCGCCAGCAGCCAAGGGGAAAGCAATGAGCAGTTCTTC.

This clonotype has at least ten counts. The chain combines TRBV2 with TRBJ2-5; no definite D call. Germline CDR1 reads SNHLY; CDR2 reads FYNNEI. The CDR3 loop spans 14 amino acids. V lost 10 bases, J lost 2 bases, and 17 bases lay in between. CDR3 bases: TGTGCCACCCTACCGACACGGCTTCAAGAGACCCAGTACTTC. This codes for CATLPTRLQETQYF.

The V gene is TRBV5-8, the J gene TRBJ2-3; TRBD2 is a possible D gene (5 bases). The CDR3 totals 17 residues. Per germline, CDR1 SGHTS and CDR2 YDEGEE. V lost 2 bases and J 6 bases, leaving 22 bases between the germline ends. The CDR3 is CASSFPSDWSLDDTQYF. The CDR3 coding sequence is TGTGCCAGCAGCTTTCCCTCGGACTGGAGTTTGGACGATACGCAGTATTTT.

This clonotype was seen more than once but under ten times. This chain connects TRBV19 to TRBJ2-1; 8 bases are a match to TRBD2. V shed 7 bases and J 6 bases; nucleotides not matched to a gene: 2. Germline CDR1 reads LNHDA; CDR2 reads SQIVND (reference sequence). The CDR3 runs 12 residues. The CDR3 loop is CASTSGRNEQFF. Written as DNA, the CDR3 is TGTGCCAGTACTAGCGGGCGCAATGAGCAGTTCTTC. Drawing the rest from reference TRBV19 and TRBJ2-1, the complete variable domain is DGGITQSPKYLFRKEGQNVTLSCEQNLNHDAMYWYRQDPGQGLRLIYYSQIVNDFQKGDIAEGYSVSREKKESFPLTVTSAQKNPTAFYLCASTSGRNEQFFGPGTRLTVL.

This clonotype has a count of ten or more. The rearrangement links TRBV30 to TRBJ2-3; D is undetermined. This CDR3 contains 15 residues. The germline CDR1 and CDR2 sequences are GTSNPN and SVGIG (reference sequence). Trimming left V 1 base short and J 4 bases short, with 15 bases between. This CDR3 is CAWSADSVIADTQYF. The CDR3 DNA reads TGTGCCTGGAGTGCCGACTCTGTTATCGCAGATACGCAGTATTTT. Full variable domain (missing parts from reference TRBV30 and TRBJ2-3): SQTIHQWPATLVQPVGSPLSLECTVEGTSNPNLYWYRQAAGRGLQLLFYSVGIGQISSEVPQNLSASRPQDRQFILSSKKLLLSDSGFYLCAWSADSVIADTQYFGPGTRLTVL.

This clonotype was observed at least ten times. CDR3 region: CASSPRGRGGGTQYF. The CDR3 region has the DNA TGTGCCAGCAGTCCACGGGGACGGGGTGGTGGGACCCAGTACTTC. The rearrangement links TRBV28 to TRBJ2-5, with D perhaps assigned TRBD1 or TRBD2 (5 bases each). Between the trimmed V and J ends, which lost 5 bases and 7 bases, there was a span of 20 bases. Per germline, CDR1 MDHEN and CDR2 SYDVKM. CDR3 length: 15 residues. Full variable domain (missing parts from reference TRBV28 and TRBJ2-5): DVKVTQSSRYLVKRTGEKVFLECVQDMDHENMFWYRQDPGLGLRLIYFSYDVKMKEKGDIPEGYSVSREKKERFSLILESASTNQTSMYLCASSPRGRGGGTQYFGPGTRLLVL.

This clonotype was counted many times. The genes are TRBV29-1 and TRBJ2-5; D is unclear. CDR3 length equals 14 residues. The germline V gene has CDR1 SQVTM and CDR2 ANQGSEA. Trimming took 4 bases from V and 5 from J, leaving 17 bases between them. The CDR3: CSVGGSWAWETQYF. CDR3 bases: TGCAGCGTTGGGGGTTCGTGGGCCTGGGAGACCCAGTACTTC.

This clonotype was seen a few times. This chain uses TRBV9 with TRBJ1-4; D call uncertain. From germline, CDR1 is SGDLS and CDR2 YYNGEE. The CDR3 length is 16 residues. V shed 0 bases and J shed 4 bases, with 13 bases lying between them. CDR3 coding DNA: TGTGCCAGCAGCGTAGCGTCCCGCGGCGGTAATGAAAAACTGTTTTTT. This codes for CASSVASRGGNEKLFF.

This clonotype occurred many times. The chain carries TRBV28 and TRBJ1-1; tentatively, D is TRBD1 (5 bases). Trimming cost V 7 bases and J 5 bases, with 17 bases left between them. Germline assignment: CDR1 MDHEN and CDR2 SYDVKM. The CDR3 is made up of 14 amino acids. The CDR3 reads CASKLGQGRTEAFF. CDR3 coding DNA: TGTGCCAGCAAACTAGGGCAGGGACGAACTGAAGCTTTCTTT.